These 18 T cell receptor beta chains share one sample of origin, sequenced in a study of PD-L1 blockade in urothelial cancer. The data were produced by immunoSEQ multiplex PCR, yet TCRdb's version contains in-frame clones alone and is incomplete. Of more than 90,000 clones in the sample, around 93% were seen once. Documented time point: peripheral blood 6 weeks after treatment start. The sample in question was PBMCs, obtained around atezolizumab (anti-PD-L1) treatment. These receptors all come from a man between 60 and 75 years old with urothelial cancer.

The chain employs TRBV9 and TRBJ1-2, with D maybe TRBD1 (5 bases). The CDR3 has 15 amino acids. From germline, CDR1 is SGDLS and CDR2 YYNGEE. Trimming pared 3 bases from V and 5 bases from J, leaving 17 bases between. The CDR3 DNA sequence: TGTGCCAGCAGCGCGGGGGGGAGGGGCAGGTATGGCTACACCTTC. Protein sequence: CASSAGGRGRYGYTF.

J is TRBJ2-7 and V is TRBV28, with D perhaps matching TRBD1 (6 bases). Trimming cost V 6 bases and J 5 bases, with 17 bases left between them. Germline values: CDR1 MDHEN, CDR2 SYDVKM. The CDR3 runs to 14 residues. The DNA for the CDR3 is TGTGCCAGCAGGGCCTCAGACAGGTCGGACGAGCAGTACTTC. Amino acid sequence: CASRASDRSDEQYF.

V is TRBV5-6 and J is TRBJ2-7, with D possibly matching TRBD1 (5 bases). Trimming took off 7 bases at V and 2 bases at J, with 13 bases between the two ends. Germline values: CDR1 SGHDT, CDR2 YYEEEE. This CDR3 is 13 amino acids long. The CDR3 loop reads CASGRDRAYEQYF. CDR3 nucleotides: TGTGCCAGCGGCAGGGATAGGGCCTACGAGCAGTACTTC.

The CDR3 protein is CASSVGGTSLYEQYF. CDR3 nucleotide sequence: TGTGCCAGCAGCGTAGGGGGGACTAGCTTGTACGAGCAGTACTTC. The genes are TRBV9 and TRBJ2-7; 9 nucleotides match TRBD2. V lost 0 bases and J lost 4; bases outside the gene matches: 5. Germline V gene lookup returns CDR1 SGDLS and CDR2 YYNGEE. This CDR3 is built from 15 residues.

The genes are TRBV9 and TRBJ2-2; D is uncertain. V lost 3 bases and J lost 3, with 12 bases in between. The CDR3 contains 15 residues. Germline V gene sequence: CDR1 SGDLS, CDR2 YYNGEE. CDR3 amino acids: CASSGPSRHTGELFF. The CDR3 DNA is TGTGCCAGCAGCGGGCCGTCGAGGCACACCGGGGAGCTGTTTTTT.

The chain links TRBV7-8 to TRBJ2-3, with 11 bases lining up with TRBD2. The V gene's germline CDR1 is SGHVS and CDR2 FQNEAQ. The trim removed 6 bases at V and 1 base at J, leaving 9 bases unmatched. This CDR3 region has 17 residues. The CDR3 DNA sequence: TGTGCCAGCAGAATAGCGGGAGGGTTGTGGGGCACAGATACGCAGTATTTT. Translated, it gives CASRIAGGLWGTDTQYF.

The V call is TRBV23-1, the J call TRBJ2-1; 11 nucleotides line up with TRBD2. TRBV23-1 is treated as an ORF (open reading frame) with a function not yet certain. The CDR3 loop spans 19 amino acids. V lost 1 base and J lost 8; bases outside the gene matches: 16. The CDR3 DNA follows: TGCGCCAGCAGTCAATGTGATGGGCTGACTAGCGGGATAGTCGATGAGCAGTTCTTC. Translating it yields CASSQCDGLTSGIVDEQFF.

V is TRBV2 and J is TRBJ2-1; TRBD2 matches 7 bases. Trimming removed 5 bases from V and 2 bases from J; junction bases left unmatched: 3. The CDR3 is made up of 14 amino acids. Looked up from germline, CDR1 is SNHLY and CDR2 is FYNNEI. The CDR3 DNA is TGTGCCAGCAGTAGGCTAGCGGCCTACAATGAGCAGTTCTTC. As protein: CASSRLAAYNEQFF.

The chain recombines TRBV9 with TRBJ2-3, with TRBD2 matching 13 bases. From germline, CDR1 is SGDLS and CDR2 YYNGEE. The CDR3 has 17 residues. The trim removed 4 bases at V and 4 bases at J, leaving 9 bases unmatched. The CDR3 loop reads CASSLTSGGATADTQYF. CDR3 nucleotides: TGTGCCAGCAGCCTAACTAGCGGGGGGGCCACAGCAGATACGCAGTATTTT.

This clone was recorded a few times. This chain links TRBV7-9 with TRBJ1-4; D is ambiguous. Germline CDR1 and CDR2: SEHNR and FQNEAQ (reference sequence). V dropped 5 bases and J dropped 14 bases, with 15 bases sitting between them. The CDR3 covers 12 residues. The CDR3, as DNA: TGTGCCAGCAGCGGAGGGTGGGGAAGTCTGTTTTTT. Its protein is CASSGGWGSLFF.

The chain's CDR3 is CASSALPGQTYEQYF. CDR3 nucleotide sequence: TGCGCCAGCAGCGCTCTACCGGGACAGACCTACGAGCAGTACTTC. J is TRBJ2-7 and V is TRBV5-1; 7 bases line up with TRBD1. The germline V gene encodes CDR1 SGHRS and CDR2 YFSETQ. Trimming removed 4 bases from V and 2 bases from J; junction bases left unmatched: 9. The CDR3 length is 15 residues.

The V call is TRBV29-1, the J call TRBJ2-1; 7 nucleotides line up with TRBD2. The junction had 6 bases not matched to a gene; V was cut back by 7 bases and J by 3 bases. The CDR3 extends over 13 amino acids. Germline V gives CDR1 SQVTM, CDR2 ANQGSEA. In DNA, the CDR3 is TGCAGCGGCCGACTAGCCCGCTACAATGAGCAGTTCTTC. Protein sequence: CSGRLARYNEQFF.

CDR3 coding DNA: TGTGCCAGCAGCCAAGTCCAGACTAGCGGGGAGCTGTTTTTT. Encoded protein: CASSQVQTSGELFF. The chain links TRBV4-2 to TRBJ2-2, with D perhaps matching TRBD2 (6 bases). The CDR3 totals 14 residues. V gave up 1 base and J gave up 7 bases, with 10 bases separating them. Germline values: CDR1 LGHNA, CDR2 YNFKEQ.

The chain links TRBV5-1 to TRBJ2-5, with D maybe TRBD2 (7 bases). The ends were cut back, 2 bases at V and 4 bases at J, with 27 bases in the middle. Germline assignment: CDR1 SGHRS and CDR2 YFSETQ. The CDR3 loop spans 19 amino acids. CDR3 sequence reads: CASSFGQGRGGSRGETQYF. In DNA, the CDR3 is TGCGCCAGCAGCTTTGGCCAGGGGCGAGGCGGGAGTAGGGGAGAGACCCAGTACTTC. The full variable domain, its missing parts supplied by reference TRBV5-1 and TRBJ2-5, is KAGVTQTPRYLIKTRGQQVTLSCSPISGHRSVSWYQQTPGQGLQFLFEYFSETQRNKGNFPGRFSGRQFSNSRSEMNVSTLELGDSALYLCASSFGQGRGGSRGETQYFGPGTRLLVL.

The chain joins TRBV2 to TRBJ1-1; 9 nucleotides agree with TRBD1. CDR3 size: 13 residues. V shed 6 bases and J 1 base; nucleotides not matched to a gene: 0. Germline CDR1 is SNHLY and CDR2 is FYNNEI. The CDR3: CASRQGANTEAFF. The CDR3 nucleotides are TGTGCCAGCAGACAGGGGGCGAACACTGAAGCTTTCTTT.

The rearrangement joins TRBV10-1 to TRBJ2-1; D is ambiguous. V was trimmed by 0 bases and J by 3 bases, leaving 6 bases between them. Germline V CDR1 and CDR2: WNHNN, SYGVQD (reference sequence). The length of the CDR3 is 14 residues. Here the CDR3 reads CASSESRSYNEQFF. The CDR3 DNA sequence: TGCGCCAGCAGTGAGTCACGCAGCTACAATGAGCAGTTCTTC.

This chain joins TRBV7-9 and TRBJ2-1; TRBD2 matches at 9 bases. V lost 6 bases, J lost 8 bases, and 14 bases stayed unmatched. In germline, CDR1 is SEHNR, CDR2 FQNEAQ (reference sequence). The CDR3 loop spans 16 amino acids. The CDR3 reads CASRARGVAGVDEQFF. DNA of the CDR3: TGTGCCAGCAGGGCAAGGGGGGTAGCGGGAGTGGATGAGCAGTTCTTC.

The V gene is TRBV7-2, the J gene TRBJ2-3; TRBD2 matches 8 bases. From germline, CDR1 is SGHTA and CDR2 FQGNSA. The J segment lost 4 bases and the V segment lost 5 bases, leaving 5 bases of the junction unmatched. The CDR3 is 14 amino acids. The CDR3 is CASSPTSGADTQYF. CDR3 coding DNA: TGTGCCAGCAGCCCAACTAGCGGCGCAGATACGCAGTATTTT.